This TCR beta chain comes out of a study of T-cell memory formation after mild COVID-19. About the research overall: Largely, the TCR clusters proved donor specific. Study conclusions and caveats: The main location of contracting CD4+ clones was CM and EM, and that of contracting CD8+ clones was EMRA. The appearance of some responding clones in pre-infection memory suggested that cross-reactive memory joined.

With respect to this clonotype: Antigen specificity is unknown.

Trimming removed 6 bases from V and 8 bases from J, with 13 bases in between. This CDR3 contains 12 residues. CDR1 and CDR2 from the germline V gene are SQVTM and ANQGSEA. Researchers used 5'RACE with constant-segment primers to make TCR alpha and TCR beta cDNA libraries that carry sample barcodes and UMIs. MiXCR, applied by TCRdb to the 5' RACE reads, yields one record per CDR3 protein. The sample has about 340,000 distinct CDR3 sequences; about an eighth are singletons. This chain joins TRBV29-1 and TRBJ1-4; possibly TRBD1 for D (5 bases). Sequenced: PBMCs or a T cell subset sorted from them (not recorded which). This sequence was found in a man between 18 and 35 years old who had mild COVID-19 (a few samples of this study predate the infection). Cell type and time point are not known. This CDR3 reads CSVDQGSEKLFF. The CDR3 coding sequence is TGCAGCGTGGACCAGGGTTCCGAAAAACTGTTTTTT.